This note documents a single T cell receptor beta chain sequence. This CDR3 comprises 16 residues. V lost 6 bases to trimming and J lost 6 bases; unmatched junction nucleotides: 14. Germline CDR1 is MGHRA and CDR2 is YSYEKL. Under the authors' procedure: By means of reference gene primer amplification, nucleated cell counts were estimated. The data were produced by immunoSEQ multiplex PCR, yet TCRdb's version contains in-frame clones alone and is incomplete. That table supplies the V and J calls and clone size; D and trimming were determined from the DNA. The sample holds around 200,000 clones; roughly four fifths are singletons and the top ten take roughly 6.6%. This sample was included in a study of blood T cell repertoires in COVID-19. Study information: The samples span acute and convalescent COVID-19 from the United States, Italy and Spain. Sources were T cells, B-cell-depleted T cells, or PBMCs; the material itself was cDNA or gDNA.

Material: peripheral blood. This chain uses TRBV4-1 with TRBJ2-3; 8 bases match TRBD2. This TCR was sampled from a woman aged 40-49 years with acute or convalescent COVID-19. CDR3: CASRSIVAGTRDTQYF. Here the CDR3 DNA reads TGCGCCAGCAGATCCATCGTAGCGGGGACACGCGATACGCAGTATTTT.